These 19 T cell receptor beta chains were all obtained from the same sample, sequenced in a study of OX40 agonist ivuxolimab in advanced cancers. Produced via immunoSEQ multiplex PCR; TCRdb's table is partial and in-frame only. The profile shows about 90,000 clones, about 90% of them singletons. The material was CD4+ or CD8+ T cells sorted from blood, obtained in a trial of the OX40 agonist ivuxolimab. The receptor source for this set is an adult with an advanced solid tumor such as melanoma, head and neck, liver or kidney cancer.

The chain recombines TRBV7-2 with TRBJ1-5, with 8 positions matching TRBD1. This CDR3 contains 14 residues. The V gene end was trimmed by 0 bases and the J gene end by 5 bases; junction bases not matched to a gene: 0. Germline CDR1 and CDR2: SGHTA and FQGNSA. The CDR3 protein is CASSLATGDQPQHF. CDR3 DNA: TGTGCCAGCAGCTTAGCGACAGGGGATCAGCCCCAGCATTTT. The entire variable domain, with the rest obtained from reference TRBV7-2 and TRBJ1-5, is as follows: GAGVSQSPSNKVTEKGKDVELRCDPISGHTALYWYRQSLGQGLEFLIYFQGNSAPDKSGLPSDRFSAERTGGSVSTLTIQRTQQEDSAVYLCASSLATGDQPQHFGDGTRLSIL.

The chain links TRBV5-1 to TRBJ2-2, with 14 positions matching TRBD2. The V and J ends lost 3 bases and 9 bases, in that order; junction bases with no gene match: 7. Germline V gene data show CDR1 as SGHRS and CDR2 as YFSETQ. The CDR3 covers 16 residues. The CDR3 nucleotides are TGCGCCAGCAGCTCGACTAGCGGGAGGGCCGGCAGGGAGCTGTTTTTT. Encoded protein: CASSSTSGRAGRELFF.

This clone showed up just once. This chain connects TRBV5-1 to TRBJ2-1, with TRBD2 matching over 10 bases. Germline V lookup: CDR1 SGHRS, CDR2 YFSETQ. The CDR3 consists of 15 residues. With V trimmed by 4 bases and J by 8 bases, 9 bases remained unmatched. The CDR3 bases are TGCGCCAGCAGCCTCACCGGGACTAGCGCGCATGAGCAGTTCTTC. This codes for CASSLTGTSAHEQFF.

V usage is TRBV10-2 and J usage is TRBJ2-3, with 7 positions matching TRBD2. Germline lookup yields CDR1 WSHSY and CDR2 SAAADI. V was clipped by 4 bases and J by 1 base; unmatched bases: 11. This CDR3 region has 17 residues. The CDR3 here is CASSGKQRLAGTDTQYF. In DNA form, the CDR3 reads TGCGCCAGCAGTGGGAAACAGAGGCTAGCGGGCACAGATACGCAGTATTTT.

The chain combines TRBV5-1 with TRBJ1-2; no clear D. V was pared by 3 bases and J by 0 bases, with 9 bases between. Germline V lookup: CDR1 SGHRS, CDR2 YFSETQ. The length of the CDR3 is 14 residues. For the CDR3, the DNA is TGCGCCAGCAGCTCGGAAATGTCTAACTATGGCTACACCTTC. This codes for CASSSEMSNYGYTF.

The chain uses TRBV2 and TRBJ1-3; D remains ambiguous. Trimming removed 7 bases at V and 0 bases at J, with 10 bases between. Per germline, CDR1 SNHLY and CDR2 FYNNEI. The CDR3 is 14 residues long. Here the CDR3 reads CASTALRSGNTIYF. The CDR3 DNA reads TGTGCCAGCACCGCATTGCGCTCTGGAAACACCATATATTTT.

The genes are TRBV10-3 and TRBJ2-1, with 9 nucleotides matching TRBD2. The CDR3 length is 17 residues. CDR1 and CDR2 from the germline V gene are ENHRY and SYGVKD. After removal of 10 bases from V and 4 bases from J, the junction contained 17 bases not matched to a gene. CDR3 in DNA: TGTGCCACCTGGGACGGATATATTAGCGGGGGATACAATGAGCAGTTCTTC. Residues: CATWDGYISGGYNEQFF.

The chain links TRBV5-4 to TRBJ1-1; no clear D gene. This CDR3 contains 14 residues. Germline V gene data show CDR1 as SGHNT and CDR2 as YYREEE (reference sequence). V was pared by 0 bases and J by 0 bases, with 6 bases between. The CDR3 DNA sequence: TGTGCCAGCAGCTTGGGAGTGGTGAACACTGAAGCTTTCTTT. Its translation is CASSLGVVNTEAFF. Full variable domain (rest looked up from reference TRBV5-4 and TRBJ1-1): ETGVTQSPTHLIKTRGQQVTLRCSSQSGHNTVSWYQQALGQGPQFIFQYYREEENGRGNFPPRFSGLQFPNYSSELNVNALELDDSALYLCASSLGVVNTEAFFGQGTRLTVV.

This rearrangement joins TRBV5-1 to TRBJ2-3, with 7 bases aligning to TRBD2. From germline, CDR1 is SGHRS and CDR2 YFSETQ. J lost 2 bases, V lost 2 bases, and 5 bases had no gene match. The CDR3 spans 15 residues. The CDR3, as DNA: TGCGCCAGCAGCTTTGGGCTAGCGGACACAGATACGCAGTATTTT. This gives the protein CASSFGLADTDTQYF.

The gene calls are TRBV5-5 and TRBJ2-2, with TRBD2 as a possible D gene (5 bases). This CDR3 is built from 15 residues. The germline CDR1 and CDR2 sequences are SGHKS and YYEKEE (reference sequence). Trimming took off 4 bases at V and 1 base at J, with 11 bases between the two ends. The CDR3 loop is CASSRTAGNTGELFF. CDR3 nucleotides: TGTGCCAGCAGCCGCACGGCGGGGAACACCGGGGAGCTGTTTTTT.

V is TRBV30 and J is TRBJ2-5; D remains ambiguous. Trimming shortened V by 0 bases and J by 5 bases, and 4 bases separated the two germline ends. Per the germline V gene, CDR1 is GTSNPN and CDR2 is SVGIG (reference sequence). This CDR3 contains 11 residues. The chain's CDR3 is CAWSVSETQYF. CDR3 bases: TGTGCCTGGAGTGTTTCCGAGACCCAGTACTTC. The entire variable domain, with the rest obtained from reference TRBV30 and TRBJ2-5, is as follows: SQTIHQWPATLVQPVGSPLSLECTVEGTSNPNLYWYRQAAGRGLQLLFYSVGIGQISSEVPQNLSASRPQDRQFILSSKKLLLSDSGFYLCAWSVSETQYFGPGTRLLVL.

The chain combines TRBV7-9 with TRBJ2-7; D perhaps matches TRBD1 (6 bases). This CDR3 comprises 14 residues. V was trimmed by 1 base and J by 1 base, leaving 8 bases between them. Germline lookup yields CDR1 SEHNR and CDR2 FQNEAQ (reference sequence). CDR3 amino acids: CASSLDGQSYEQYF. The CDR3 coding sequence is TGTGCCAGCAGCTTAGATGGACAGTCCTACGAGCAGTACTTC.

The CDR3 DNA follows: TGCGCCAGCAGCCGGGACACTGGGACCTCTGGAAACACCATATATTTT. Amino acids: CASSRDTGTSGNTIYF. The rearrangement uses TRBV4-3 and TRBJ1-3; D perhaps matches TRBD1 (6 bases). CDR3 length equals 16 residues. With 4 bases removed from V and 0 bases from J, the gap between germline ends came to 13 bases. Per germline, CDR1 LGHNA and CDR2 YSLEER.

The DNA for the CDR3 is TGCGCCAGCAGCTTGGCCCTGAGTAGCGGGGGGATCTCCTACGAGCAGTACTTC. Translation gives CASSLALSSGGISYEQYF. The gene calls are TRBV5-1 and TRBJ2-7; TRBD2 matches at 10 bases. The CDR3 has 18 residues. The germline V gene has CDR1 SGHRS and CDR2 YFSETQ. The V and J ends lost 0 bases and 0 bases, in that order; junction bases with no gene match: 9. The complete variable domain, with remaining parts taken from reference TRBV5-1 and TRBJ2-7, reads KAGVTQTPRYLIKTRGQQVTLSCSPISGHRSVSWYQQTPGQGLQFLFEYFSETQRNKGNFPGRFSGRQFSNSRSEMNVSTLELGDSALYLCASSLALSSGGISYEQYFGPGTRLTVT.

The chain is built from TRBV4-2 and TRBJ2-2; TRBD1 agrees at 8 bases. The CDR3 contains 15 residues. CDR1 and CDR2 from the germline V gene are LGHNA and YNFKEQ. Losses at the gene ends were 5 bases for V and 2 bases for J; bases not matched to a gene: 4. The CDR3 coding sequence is TGTGCCAGCAGCAACGGACAGGGAAACACCGGGGAGCTGTTTTTT. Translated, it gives CASSNGQGNTGELFF.

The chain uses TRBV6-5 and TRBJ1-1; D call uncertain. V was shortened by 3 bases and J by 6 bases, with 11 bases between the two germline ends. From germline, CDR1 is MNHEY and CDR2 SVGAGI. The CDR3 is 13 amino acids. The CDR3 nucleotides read TGTGCCAGCAGTTATCTTGGGAGCTCTGAAGCTTTCTTT. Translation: CASSYLGSSEAFF.

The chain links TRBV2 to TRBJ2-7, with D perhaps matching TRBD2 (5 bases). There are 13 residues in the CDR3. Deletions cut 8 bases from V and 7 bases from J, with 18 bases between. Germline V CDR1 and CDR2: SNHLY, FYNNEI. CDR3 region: CASRTGGPTEQYF. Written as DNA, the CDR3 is TGTGCCAGCCGGACTGGCGGCCCTACGGAGCAGTACTTC.

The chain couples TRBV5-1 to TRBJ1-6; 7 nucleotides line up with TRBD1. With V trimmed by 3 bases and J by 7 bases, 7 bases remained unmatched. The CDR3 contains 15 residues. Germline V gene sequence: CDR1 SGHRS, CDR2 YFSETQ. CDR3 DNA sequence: TGCGCCAGCAGCTATGAACAGGGGAGCAATTCACCCCTCCACTTT. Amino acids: CASSYEQGSNSPLHF.

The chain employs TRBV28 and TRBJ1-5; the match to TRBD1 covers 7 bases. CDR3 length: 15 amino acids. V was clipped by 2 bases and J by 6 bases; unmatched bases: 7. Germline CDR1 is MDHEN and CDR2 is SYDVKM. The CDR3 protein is CASSLDRVSTQPQHF. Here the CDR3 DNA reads TGTGCCAGCAGTTTAGACAGGGTATCTACTCAGCCCCAGCATTTT.